One and the same sample provided the 20 T cell receptor beta chains below, sequenced in a study of T cell repertoires in cytomegalovirus infection. Each CDR3 protein is one row after TCRdb ran MiXCR on the reads. The table records fewer than 900,000 distinct CDR3 sequences, about 28% of them present only once. Their recognized antigens are unknown. The sample in question was cultured CD8+ T cells from PBMCs, obtained from culture after CMV antigen stimulation. Receptors originate from a human donor in good health (CMV status not recorded). Some clones in this sample may be carry-over from other donors' samples.

To note about this clonotype: One end of the junction varies from germline; a read error may be responsible. V usage is TRBV27 and J usage is TRBJ2-1, with D unresolved. CDR1 is MNHEY and CDR2 is SMNVEV in the germline V gene (reference sequence). CDR3 length equals 15 residues. The CDR3 is CTSSLSPESYNEQFF. In DNA form, the CDR3 reads TGTACCAGCAGTTTAAGCCCAGAGTCCTACAATGAGCAGTTCTTC.

The V and J genes are TRBV2 and TRBJ2-1; possibly TRBD2 for D (5 bases). The CDR3 runs 11 residues. The V end was cut by 5 bases, the J end by 8 bases, with 7 bases between. Germline V gene sequence: CDR1 SNHLY, CDR2 FYNNEI. As DNA, the CDR3 is TGTGCCAGCAGTCGGACTTATGAGCAGTTCTTC. Translation: CASSRTYEQFF. The full variable domain, its missing parts supplied by reference TRBV2 and TRBJ2-1, is EPEVTQTPSHQVTQMGQEVILRCVPISNHLYFYWYRQILGQKVEFLVSFYNNEISEKSEIFDDQFSVERPDGSNFTLKIRSTKLEDSAMYFCASSRTYEQFFGPGTRLTVL.

This chain connects TRBV7-2 to TRBJ2-7; no clear D. Germline V gene data show CDR1 as SGHTA and CDR2 as FQGNSA. This CDR3 has 14 residues. Deletions cut 1 base from V and 3 bases from J, with 10 bases between. Here the CDR3 DNA reads TGTGCCAGCAGCTTAGAGCTATTGAGCTACGAGCAGTACTTC. Translated: CASSLELLSYEQYF.

This clonotype turned up a few times. The chain uses TRBV29-1 and TRBJ1-5; 7 nucleotides line up with TRBD1. The CDR3 covers 14 residues. J was trimmed by 6 bases and V by 8 bases; bases with no gene match: 13. Germline values: CDR1 SQVTM, CDR2 ANQGSEA. The CDR3 is CSPLGTAGCQPQHF. The CDR3 DNA reads TGCAGCCCTCTGGGGACAGCGGGATGTCAGCCCCAGCATTTT. Using reference TRBV29-1 and TRBJ1-5 for the parts outside the CDR3, the full variable domain is SAVISQKPSRDICQRGTSLTIQCQVDSQVTMMFWYRQQPGQSLTLIATANQGSEATYESGFVIDKFPISRPNLTFSTLTVSNMSPEDSSIYLCSPLGTAGCQPQHFGDGTRLSIL.

The table lists this clonotype with a few counts. This rearrangement joins TRBV4-3 to TRBJ1-3; D may be TRBD1 (6 bases). Trimming took off 1 base at V and 3 bases at J, with 16 bases between the two ends. The CDR3 totals 17 residues. The germline gives CDR1 LGHNA, CDR2 YSLEER. The CDR3 DNA reads TGCGCCAGCAGCCAAGGGGTTCTGGACAGCATTGGAAACACCATATATTTT. Translated, it gives CASSQGVLDSIGNTIYF.

This clonotype was observed at least ten times. V and J are TRBV6-6 and TRBJ1-2, with D possibly being TRBD1 (6 bases). The CDR3 is 17 amino acids. Trimming removed 4 bases from V and 0 bases from J, with 18 bases in between. Germline assignment: CDR1 MNHNY and CDR2 SVGAGI (reference sequence). CDR3 sequence (DNA): TGTGCCAGCAGTTCCCACTTAAACAGGGTGGCTAACTATGGCTACACCTTC. As protein: CASSSHLNRVANYGYTF.

The J gene is TRBJ2-7, the V gene TRBV10-1; D gene ambiguous. The CDR3 totals 11 residues. V lost 3 bases and J 2 bases, leaving 2 bases between the germline ends. CDR1 is WNHNN and CDR2 is SYGVQD in the germline V gene (reference sequence). The CDR3 spells CASSDTYEQYF. The CDR3 DNA is TGCGCCAGCAGTGACACCTACGAGCAGTACTTC.

This clonotype was detected ten times or more. V and J are TRBV7-2 and TRBJ2-2, with D perhaps TRBD2 (6 bases). V lost 6 bases and J 2 bases, leaving 19 bases between the germline ends. CDR3 size: 17 residues. CDR1 and CDR2 from the germline V gene are SGHTA and FQGNSA. CDR3 protein: CASSHKRDGRNTGELFF. CDR3 nucleotide sequence: TGTGCCAGCAGTCATAAGAGGGACGGGAGAAACACCGGGGAGCTGTTTTTT.

Only a few counts were recorded for this clonotype. The CDR3 region is CSAYRGDNSPLHF. The DNA of the CDR3 is TGCAGTGCTTACCGAGGGGATAATTCACCCCTCCACTTT. The V gene is TRBV20-1, the J gene TRBJ1-6; a weak D match, TRBD1 (5 bases). CDR1 DFQATT and CDR2 SNEGSKA come from the germline V gene (reference sequence). This CDR3 spans 13 amino acids. The V end lost 5 bases, the J end lost 5 bases, and 10 bases lay between the germline ends.

The chain carries TRBV20-1 and TRBJ2-7; TRBD1 agrees at 7 bases. Germline V gene data show CDR1 as DFQATT and CDR2 as SNEGSKA (reference sequence). With V trimmed by 3 bases and J by 3 bases, 2 bases remained unmatched. The CDR3 covers 12 residues. In DNA form, the CDR3 reads TGCAGTGCTAGGGGACAGTTCTACGAGCAGTACGTC. Amino acid sequence: CSARGQFYEQYV.

The chain joins TRBV6-6 to TRBJ1-5; no clear D. This CDR3 contains 17 residues. Germline-derived CDR1 and CDR2 are MNHNY and SVGAGI (reference sequence). V was trimmed by 2 bases and J by 0 bases, leaving 14 bases between them. The CDR3 coding sequence is TGTGCCAGCAGTTACAATTCGGACGGATATAGCAATCAGCCCCAGCATTTT. Translation: CASSYNSDGYSNQPQHF.

This sequence joins TRBV6-2 or TRBV6-3 and TRBJ2-7; 10 nucleotides align to TRBD1. CDR1 MNHEY and CDR2 SVGEGT come from the germline V gene. V gave up 7 bases and J gave up 0 bases; unmatched junction bases: 6. The CDR3 contains 15 residues. This CDR3 is CASTPDRGSSYEQYV. As DNA, the CDR3 is TGTGCCAGCACCCCGGACAGGGGGAGCTCCTACGAGCAGTACGTC.

Regarding this clonotype: At one end, the junction sequence differs from germline, possibly due to a read error. The chain is built from TRBV7-7 and TRBJ2-7; 7 bases line up with TRBD1. There are 14 residues in the CDR3. The V gene's germline CDR1 is SSHAT and CDR2 FNYEAQ (reference sequence). CDR3 loop: CASSPGQGDFEQYF. CDR3 sequence (DNA): TGTGCTAGCAGCCCCGGGCAGGGGGATTTCGAGCAGTACTTC.

In this sample, this clonotype turned up many times. The genes are TRBV7-2 and TRBJ2-5, with 8 bases lining up with TRBD1. This CDR3 is 20 amino acids long. Germline CDR1 SGHTA, CDR2 FQGNSA. V lost 0 bases, J lost 3 bases, and 18 bases stayed unmatched. CDR3 amino acids: CASSLARWTGSISLKETQYF. In DNA form, the CDR3 reads TGTGCCAGCAGCTTAGCGCGGTGGACAGGGTCAATCAGTCTGAAAGAGACCCAGTACTTC.

This chain's CDR3 is CASSVSRRTEAFF. CDR3 bases: TGTGCCAGCAGCGTGTCACGACGGACTGAAGCTTTCTTT. V gene TRBV5-6 combines with J gene TRBJ1-1, with D unresolved. CDR1 and CDR2 (germline): SGHDT, YYEEEE. CDR3 length equals 13 residues. With 4 bases removed from V and 5 bases from J, the gap between germline ends came to 12 bases.

J is TRBJ1-2 and V is TRBV20-1, with D hard to call. The CDR3 loop spans 12 amino acids. V was shortened by 3 bases and J by 4 bases, with 9 bases between the two germline ends. Germline V lookup: CDR1 DFQATT, CDR2 SNEGSKA (reference sequence). CDR3 protein: CSASPGSYGYTF. CDR3 coding DNA: TGCAGTGCTAGCCCGGGTTCCTATGGCTACACCTTC.

The rearrangement joins TRBV6-8 to TRBJ2-1, with a tentative D call TRBD1 (6 bases). The CDR3 is made up of 14 amino acids. Germline-derived CDR1 and CDR2 are MNHGY and SAAAGT. V was cut by 0 bases and J by 5 bases, with 8 bases left in between. In DNA form, the CDR3 reads TGTGCCAGCAGTTACTCGGACAGCAACAATGAGCAGTTCTTC. It yields the protein CASSYSDSNNEQFF.

Turning to this clonotype: At one boundary the junction diverges from the germline segment, which might be a read error. The chain uses TRBV6-5 and TRBJ1-1, with D maybe TRBD1 (6 bases). The CDR3 totals 14 residues. Per the germline V gene, CDR1 is MNHEY and CDR2 is SVGAGI. The CDR3 region has the DNA TGTGCCAGCAGTCACTCCGGGACACCTTATGAAGCTTTCTTT. It is translated as CASSHSGTPYEAFF.

This rearrangement joins TRBV7-9 to TRBJ1-1, with D unresolved. The germline V and J ends were trimmed by 2 bases and 0 bases, with 25 bases remaining between them. This CDR3 is 20 amino acids long. The V gene's germline CDR1 is SEHNR and CDR2 FQNEAQ (reference sequence). The chain's CDR3 is CASSLLTPREWMGMNTEAFF. CDR3 sequence (DNA): TGTGCCAGCAGCTTACTCACGCCGCGGGAATGGATGGGGATGAACACTGAAGCTTTCTTT.

The chain has TRBV20-1 and TRBJ2-2; D is undetermined. CDR1 and CDR2 from the germline V gene are DFQATT and SNEGSKA (reference sequence). Trimming pared 6 bases from V and 6 bases from J, leaving 14 bases between. There are 13 residues in the CDR3. CDR3 nucleotide sequence: TGCAGTGCACTACAGCGTGGGTCCGGGGAGCTGTTTTTT. As protein: CSALQRGSGELFF.